Below are 3 T cell receptor beta chains sequenced from a single sample in a study of T cells expressing NK-cell markers (dated by TCRdb to about 2020). Library creation used 5' RACE. The instrument given in TCRdb is Illumina HiSeq 2000. TCRdb reprocessed the reads into one record per CDR3 protein sequence, lacking DNA. This sample's listing comprises a few hundred thousand distinct CDR3 sequences. The top ten clonotypes cover around 0.37% of the sample. What was sequenced was blood T cells: a sorted CD56 or NKG2C T cell subset, CD4+ or CD8+ T cells, or bulk PBMC T cells (not recorded which). Source of these receptors: a man in his late teens or twenties in good health. Donor details come from another sample of the same person, matched by shared clones.

The V call is TRBV29-1, the J call TRBJ1-2; without DNA, the TCRdb call of TRBD1 cannot be checked. The CDR3 loop spans 11 amino acids. Germline lookup yields CDR1 SQVTM and CDR2 ANQGSEA. This CDR3 reads CSVQGISGYTF.

This chain connects TRBV7-2 to TRBJ1-4; the D gene TCRdb calls, TRBD1, cannot be checked with no DNA. CDR1 is SGHTA, CDR2 FQGNSA, per germline. This CDR3 contains 12 residues. The chain's CDR3 is CASSLEAGPLFF.

V and J are TRBV6-1 and TRBJ1-6; lacking DNA, the TRBD1 call made by TCRdb goes unchecked. The germline CDR1 and CDR2 sequences are MNHNS and SASEGT. The CDR3 loop spans 14 amino acids. This chain's CDR3 is CASSLTYRESPLHF.